The source of this TCR beta chain is a study of early T cells in non-severe SARS-CoV-2 infection. TCRdb used MiXCR to reprocess the 5' RACE reads, holding one entry per CDR3 protein. The data contain around 33,000 distinct CDR3 sequences, 5.5% to 8% of them singletons. This clonotype showed up many times. Trimming left V 5 bases short and J 4 bases short, with 14 bases between. The CDR3 contains 15 residues. The V and J genes are TRBV12-3 or TRBV12-4 and TRBJ2-2; D possibly matches TRBD1 or TRBD2 (5 bases each). This sequence was found in an adult who was a healthcare worker with PCR-confirmed SARS-CoV-2 infection or an uninfected control (not recorded which). The sample comprised whole blood. The CDR3 sequence: CASSPTGRGTGELFF. CDR3 nucleotides: TGTGCCAGCAGTCCCACGGGGCGCGGCACCGGGGAGCTGTTTTTT.